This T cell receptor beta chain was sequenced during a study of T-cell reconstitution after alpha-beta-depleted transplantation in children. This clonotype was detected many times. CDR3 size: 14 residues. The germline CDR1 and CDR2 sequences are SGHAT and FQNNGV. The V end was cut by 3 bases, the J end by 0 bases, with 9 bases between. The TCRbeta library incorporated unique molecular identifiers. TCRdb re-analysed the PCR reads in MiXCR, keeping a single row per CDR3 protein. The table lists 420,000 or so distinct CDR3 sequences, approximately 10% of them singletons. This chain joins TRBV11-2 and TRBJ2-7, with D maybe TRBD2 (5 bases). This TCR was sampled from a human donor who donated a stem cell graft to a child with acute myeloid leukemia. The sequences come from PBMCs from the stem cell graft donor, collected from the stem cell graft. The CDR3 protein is CASSLGDYSYEQYF. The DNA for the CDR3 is TGTGCCAGCAGCTTGGGAGACTACTCCTACGAGCAGTACTTC.